The clone carrying this T cell receptor (beta chain) was seen more than once but under ten times. Its target is not known. This sample was taken from a study of molecular identifiers for immune sequencing clone quantification. Findings and limits, study-wide: Highly expanded clone sizes could end up underestimated if a barcode were shared by identical TCR molecules.

Making the bulk TCR libraries relied on previously described methods and listed TCR primers. One entry per CDR3 protein results from TCRdb running MiXCR on the PCR reads. The table lists about half a million distinct CDR3 sequences, about a fifth of them singletons, with 0.65% to 0.95% in the top ten. V was cut by 4 bases and J by 3 bases, with 20 bases left in between. Germline V lookup: CDR1 MNHEY, CDR2 SVGEGT. The CDR3 covers 17 residues. Sequencing was carried out using naive CD8+ T cells from blood, with Jurkat cell RNA spiked in. The subset denotes: FACS-sorted CD8+CD4-CCR7+CD45RA+ naive T cells. The TCR was taken from a human donor in good health. Some libraries in this study had Jurkat cell RNA spiked in. The chain carries TRBV6-2 or TRBV6-3 and TRBJ2-3; possible D gene TRBD2, 6 bases. The CDR3 coding sequence is TGTGCCAGCAGTTCACTAAGCCTCCTAGCGCAAACAGATACGCAGTATTTT. Amino acid sequence: CASSSLSLLAQTDTQYF.